Listed here are 4 T cell receptor beta chains from one sample, sequenced in a study of CD8 T cells in ankylosing spondylitis. MiXCR, run by TCRdb on the 5' RACE reads, gives a single entry per CDR3 protein. The table shows 130,000 or so distinct CDR3 sequences, with about 6.4% occurring only once. Sequences were obtained from blood, either unsorted or a sorted T cell fraction (not recorded which). All receptors derive from a male donor with ankylosing spondylitis or in good health (not recorded which).

In DNA, the CDR3 is TGCGCCAGCAGCTTGGTGAGGGACACTGAAGCTTTCTTT. Its protein is CASSLVRDTEAFF. The V gene is TRBV5-1, the J gene TRBJ1-1; D not certain. Germline V gene sequence: CDR1 SGHRS, CDR2 YFSETQ. The CDR3 runs to 13 residues. V gave up 0 bases and J gave up 3 bases, with 6 bases separating them.

This clonotype was recorded at least ten times. This sequence joins TRBV27 and TRBJ2-2, with D possibly being TRBD2 (6 bases). Germline CDR1 reads MNHEY; CDR2 reads SMNVEV (reference sequence). Trimming removed 6 bases at V and 1 base at J, with 6 bases between. This CDR3 comprises 13 residues. The CDR3 DNA is TGTGCCAGCAGCGGGGGGAACACCGGGGAGCTGTTTTTT. Protein product: CASSGGNTGELFF.

This clonotype was seen at least ten times. The chain recombines TRBV4-2 with TRBJ2-5, with TRBD1 as a possible D gene (5 bases). The CDR3 runs 15 residues. V was pared by 1 base and J by 3 bases, with 12 bases between. Germline CDR1 is LGHNA and CDR2 is YNFKEQ. The CDR3 loop is CASSQARVPKETQYF. CDR3 nucleotide sequence: TGTGCCAGCAGCCAAGCCAGGGTACCCAAAGAGACCCAGTACTTC.

Note on this clonotype: The junction differs from germline at one of its ends, possibly a read error. The chain recombines TRBV11-2 with TRBJ2-1; D ambiguous. This CDR3 is 16 amino acids long. Germline CDR1 and CDR2: SGHAT and FQNNGV. The CDR3 nucleotides are TGTGCCAGCACCTTAGAGCTGCCGAGCTCCTACAATGAGCAGTTCTTC. This translates into CASTLELPSSYNEQFF.